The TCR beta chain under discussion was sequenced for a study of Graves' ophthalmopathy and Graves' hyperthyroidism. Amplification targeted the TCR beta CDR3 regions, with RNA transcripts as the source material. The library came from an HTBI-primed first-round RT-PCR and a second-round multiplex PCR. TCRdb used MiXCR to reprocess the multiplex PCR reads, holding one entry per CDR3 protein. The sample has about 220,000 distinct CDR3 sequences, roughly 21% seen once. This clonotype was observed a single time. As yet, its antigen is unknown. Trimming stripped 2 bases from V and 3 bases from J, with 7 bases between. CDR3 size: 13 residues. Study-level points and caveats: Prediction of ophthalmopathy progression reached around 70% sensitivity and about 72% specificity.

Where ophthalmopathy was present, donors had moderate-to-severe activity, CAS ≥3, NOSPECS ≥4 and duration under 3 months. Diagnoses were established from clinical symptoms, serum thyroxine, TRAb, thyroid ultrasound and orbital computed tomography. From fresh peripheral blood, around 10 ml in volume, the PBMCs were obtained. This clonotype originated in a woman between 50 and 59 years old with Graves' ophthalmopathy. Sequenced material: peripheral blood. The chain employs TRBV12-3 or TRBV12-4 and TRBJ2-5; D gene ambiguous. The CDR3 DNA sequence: TGTGCCAGCAGTTTATACAGCGAAGAGACCCAGTACTTC. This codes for CASSLYSEETQYF.